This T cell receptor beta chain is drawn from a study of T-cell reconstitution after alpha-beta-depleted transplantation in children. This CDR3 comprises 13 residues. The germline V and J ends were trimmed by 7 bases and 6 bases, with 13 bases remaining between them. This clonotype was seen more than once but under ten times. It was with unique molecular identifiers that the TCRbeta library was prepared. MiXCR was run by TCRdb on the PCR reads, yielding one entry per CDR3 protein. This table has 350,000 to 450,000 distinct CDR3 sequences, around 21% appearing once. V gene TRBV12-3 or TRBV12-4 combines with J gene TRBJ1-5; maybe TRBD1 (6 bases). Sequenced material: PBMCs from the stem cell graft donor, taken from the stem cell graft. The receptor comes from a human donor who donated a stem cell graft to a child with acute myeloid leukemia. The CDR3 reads CASTLGGSQPQHF. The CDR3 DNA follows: TGTGCCAGCACCTTAGGGGGGTCTCAGCCCCAGCATTTT.